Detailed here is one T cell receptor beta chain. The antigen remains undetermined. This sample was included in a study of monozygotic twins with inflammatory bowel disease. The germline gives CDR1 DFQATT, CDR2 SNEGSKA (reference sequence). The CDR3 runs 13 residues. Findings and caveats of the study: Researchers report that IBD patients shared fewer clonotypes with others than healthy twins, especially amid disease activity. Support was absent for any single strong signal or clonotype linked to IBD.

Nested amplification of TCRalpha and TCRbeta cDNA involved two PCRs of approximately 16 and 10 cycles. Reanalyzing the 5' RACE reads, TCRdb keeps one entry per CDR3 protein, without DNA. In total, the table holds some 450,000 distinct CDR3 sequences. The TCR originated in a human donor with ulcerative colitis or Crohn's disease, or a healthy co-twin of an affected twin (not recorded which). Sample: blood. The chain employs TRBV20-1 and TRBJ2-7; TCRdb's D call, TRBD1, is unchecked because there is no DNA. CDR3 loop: CSAPRTGEGEQYF.